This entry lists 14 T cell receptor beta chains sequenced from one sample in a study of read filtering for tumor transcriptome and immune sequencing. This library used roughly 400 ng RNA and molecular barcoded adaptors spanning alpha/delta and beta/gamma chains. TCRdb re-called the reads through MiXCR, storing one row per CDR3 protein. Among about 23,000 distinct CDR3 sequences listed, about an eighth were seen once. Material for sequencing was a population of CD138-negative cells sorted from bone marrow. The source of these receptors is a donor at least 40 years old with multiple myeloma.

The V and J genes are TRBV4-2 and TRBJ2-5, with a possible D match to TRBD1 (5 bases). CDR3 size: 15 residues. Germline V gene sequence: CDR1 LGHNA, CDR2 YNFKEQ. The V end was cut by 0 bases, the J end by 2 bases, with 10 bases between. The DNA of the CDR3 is TGTGCCAGCAGCCAAGAAAGTAGACAGCAAGAGACCCAGTACTTC. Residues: CASSQESRQQETQYF.

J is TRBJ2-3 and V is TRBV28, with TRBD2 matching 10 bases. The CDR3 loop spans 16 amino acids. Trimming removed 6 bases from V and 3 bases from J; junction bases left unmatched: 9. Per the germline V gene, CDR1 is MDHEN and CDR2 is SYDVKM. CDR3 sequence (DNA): TGTGCCAGCAGACACCCGCCGGGACTAGCGACAGATACGCAGTATTTT. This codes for CASRHPPGLATDTQYF.

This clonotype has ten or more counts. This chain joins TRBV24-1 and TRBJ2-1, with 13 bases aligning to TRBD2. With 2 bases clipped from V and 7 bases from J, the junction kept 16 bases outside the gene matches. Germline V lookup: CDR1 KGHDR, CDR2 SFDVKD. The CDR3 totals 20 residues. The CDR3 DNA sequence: TGTGCCACCAGTGATTCCCCGGGACTAGCGGGGAGGGTTATGAGGAATGAGCAGTTCTTC. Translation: CATSDSPGLAGRVMRNEQFF.

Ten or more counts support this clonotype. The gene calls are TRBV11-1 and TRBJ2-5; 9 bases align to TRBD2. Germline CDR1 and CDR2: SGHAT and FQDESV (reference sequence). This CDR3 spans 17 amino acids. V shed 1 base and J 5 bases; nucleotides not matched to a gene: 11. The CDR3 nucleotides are TGTGCCAGCAGCTTAGGCTCCGACATAGCGGGAGTGGAGACCCAGTACTTC. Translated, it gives CASSLGSDIAGVETQYF.

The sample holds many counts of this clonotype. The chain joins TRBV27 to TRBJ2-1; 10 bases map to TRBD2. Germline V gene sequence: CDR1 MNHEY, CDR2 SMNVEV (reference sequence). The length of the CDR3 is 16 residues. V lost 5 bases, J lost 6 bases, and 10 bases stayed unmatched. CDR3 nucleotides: TGTGCCAGCAGTCCCCGAGGTAGCGGGAGGACCAATGAGCAGTTCTTC. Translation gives CASSPRGSGRTNEQFF.

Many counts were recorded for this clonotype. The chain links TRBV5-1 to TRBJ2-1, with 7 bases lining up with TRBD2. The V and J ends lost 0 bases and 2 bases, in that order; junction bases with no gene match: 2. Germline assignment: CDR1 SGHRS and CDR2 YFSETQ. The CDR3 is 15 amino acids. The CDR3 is CASSLASGAYNEQFF. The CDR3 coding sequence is TGCGCCAGCAGCTTGGCTAGCGGAGCCTACAATGAGCAGTTCTTC.

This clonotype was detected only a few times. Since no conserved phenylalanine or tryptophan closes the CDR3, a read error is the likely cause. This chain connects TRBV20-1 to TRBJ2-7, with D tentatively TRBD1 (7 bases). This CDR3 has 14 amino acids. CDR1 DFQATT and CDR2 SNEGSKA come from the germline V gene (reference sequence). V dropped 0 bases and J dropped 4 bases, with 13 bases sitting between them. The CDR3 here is CSAREWQGGYEQYS. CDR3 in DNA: TGCAGTGCTAGAGAGTGGCAGGGGGGTTACGAGCAGTACTCC.

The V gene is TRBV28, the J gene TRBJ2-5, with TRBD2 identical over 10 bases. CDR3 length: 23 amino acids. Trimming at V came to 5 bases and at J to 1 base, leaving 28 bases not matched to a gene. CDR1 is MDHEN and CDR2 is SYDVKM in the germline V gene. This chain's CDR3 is CASSLGRYLFRIAGGPSQETQYF. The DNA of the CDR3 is TGTGCCAGCAGTCTCGGACGATATTTATTTCGGATAGCGGGAGGTCCTAGCCAAGAGACCCAGTACTTC.

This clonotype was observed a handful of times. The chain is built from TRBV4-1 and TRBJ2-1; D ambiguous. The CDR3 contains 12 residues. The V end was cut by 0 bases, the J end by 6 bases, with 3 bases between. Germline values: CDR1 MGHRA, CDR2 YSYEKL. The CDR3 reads CASSQEGNEQFF. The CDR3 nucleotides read TGCGCCAGCAGCCAAGAAGGCAATGAGCAGTTCTTC.

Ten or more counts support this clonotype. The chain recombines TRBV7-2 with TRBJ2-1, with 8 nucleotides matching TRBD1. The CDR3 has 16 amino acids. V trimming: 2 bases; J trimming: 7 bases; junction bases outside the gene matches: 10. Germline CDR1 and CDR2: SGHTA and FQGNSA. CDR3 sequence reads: CASSLLFGQGWNEQFF. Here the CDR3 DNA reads TGTGCCAGCAGCTTATTATTCGGACAGGGTTGGAATGAGCAGTTCTTC.

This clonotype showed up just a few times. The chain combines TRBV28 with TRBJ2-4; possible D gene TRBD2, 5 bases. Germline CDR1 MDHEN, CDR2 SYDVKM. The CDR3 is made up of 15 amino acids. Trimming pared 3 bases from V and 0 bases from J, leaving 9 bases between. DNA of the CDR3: TGTGCCAGCAGTTTCCGGGGTCTAGCCAAAAACATTCAGTACTTC. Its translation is CASSFRGLAKNIQYF.

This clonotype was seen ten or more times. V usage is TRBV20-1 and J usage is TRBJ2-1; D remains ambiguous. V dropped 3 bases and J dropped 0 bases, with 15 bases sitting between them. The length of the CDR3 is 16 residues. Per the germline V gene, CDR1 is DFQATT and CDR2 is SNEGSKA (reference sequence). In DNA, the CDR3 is TGCAGTGCTAGCCCACTAAGCACGAGCTCCTACAATGAGCAGTTCTTC. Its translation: CSASPLSTSSYNEQFF.

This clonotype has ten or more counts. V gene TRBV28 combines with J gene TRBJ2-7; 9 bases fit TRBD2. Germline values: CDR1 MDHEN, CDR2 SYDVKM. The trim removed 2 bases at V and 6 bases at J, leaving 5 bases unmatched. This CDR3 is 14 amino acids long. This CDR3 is CASSLLGLAPEQYF. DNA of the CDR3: TGTGCCAGCAGTTTACTGGGACTAGCACCCGAGCAGTACTTC.

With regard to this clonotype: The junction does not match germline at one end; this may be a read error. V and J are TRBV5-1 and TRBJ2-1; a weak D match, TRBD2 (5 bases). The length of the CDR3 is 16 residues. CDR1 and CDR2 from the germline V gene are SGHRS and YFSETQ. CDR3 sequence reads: CASSLATRRTENEQFF. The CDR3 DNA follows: TGCGCCAGTAGCTTGGCCACTAGGAGGACGGAAAATGAGCAGTTCTTC.